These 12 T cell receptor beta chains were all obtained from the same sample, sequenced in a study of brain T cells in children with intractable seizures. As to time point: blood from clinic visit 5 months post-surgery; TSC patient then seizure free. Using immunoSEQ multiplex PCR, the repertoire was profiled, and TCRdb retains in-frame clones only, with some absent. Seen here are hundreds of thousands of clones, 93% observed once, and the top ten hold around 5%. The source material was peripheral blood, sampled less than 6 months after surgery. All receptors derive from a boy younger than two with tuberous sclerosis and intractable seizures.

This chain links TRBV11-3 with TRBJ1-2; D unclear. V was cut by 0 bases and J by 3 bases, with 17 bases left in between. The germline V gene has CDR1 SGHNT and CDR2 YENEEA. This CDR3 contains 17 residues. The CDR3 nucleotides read TGTGCCAGCAGCTTAGATACGAGCGGCGGATTTTACTATGGCTACACCTTC. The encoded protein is CASSLDTSGGFYYGYTF.

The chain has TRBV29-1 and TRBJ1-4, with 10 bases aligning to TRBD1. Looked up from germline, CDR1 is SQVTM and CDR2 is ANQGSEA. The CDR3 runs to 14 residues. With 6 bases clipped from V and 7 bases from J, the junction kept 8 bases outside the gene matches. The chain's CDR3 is CSVTTGTGAEKLFF. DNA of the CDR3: TGCAGCGTGACGACCGGGACAGGGGCTGAAAAACTGTTTTTT.

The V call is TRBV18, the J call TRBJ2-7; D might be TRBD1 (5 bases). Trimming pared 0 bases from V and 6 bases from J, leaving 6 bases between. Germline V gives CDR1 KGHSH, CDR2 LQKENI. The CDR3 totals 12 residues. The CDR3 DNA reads TGTGCCAGCTCACCACCGCAGGGCGAGCAGTACTTC. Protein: CASSPPQGEQYF.

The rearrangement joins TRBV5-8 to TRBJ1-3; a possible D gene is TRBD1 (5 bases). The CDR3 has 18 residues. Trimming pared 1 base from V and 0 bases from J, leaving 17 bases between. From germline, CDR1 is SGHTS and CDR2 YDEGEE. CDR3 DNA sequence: TGTGCCAGCAGCTTGTTGTACGGGACCGGGGCCTCTGGAAACACCATATATTTT. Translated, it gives CASSLLYGTGASGNTIYF.

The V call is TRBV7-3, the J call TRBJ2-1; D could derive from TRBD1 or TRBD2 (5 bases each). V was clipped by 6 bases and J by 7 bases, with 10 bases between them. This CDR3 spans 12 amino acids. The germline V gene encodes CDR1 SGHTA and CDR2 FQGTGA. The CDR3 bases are TGTGCCAGCAGGGATGGGGGAAATGAGCAGTTCTTC. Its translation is CASRDGGNEQFF.

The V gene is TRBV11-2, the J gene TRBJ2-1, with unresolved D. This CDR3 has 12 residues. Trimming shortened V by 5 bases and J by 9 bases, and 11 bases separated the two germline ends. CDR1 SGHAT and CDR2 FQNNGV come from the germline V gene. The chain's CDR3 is CASSGLEREQFF. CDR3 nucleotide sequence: TGTGCCAGCAGCGGCCTCGAACGTGAGCAGTTCTTC.

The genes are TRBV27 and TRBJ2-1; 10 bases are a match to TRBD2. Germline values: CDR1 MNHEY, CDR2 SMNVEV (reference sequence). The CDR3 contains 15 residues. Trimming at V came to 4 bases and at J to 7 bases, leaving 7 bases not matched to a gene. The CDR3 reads CASSSGLAGVNEQFF. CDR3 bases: TGTGCCAGCAGTTCAGGCCTAGCGGGGGTAAATGAGCAGTTCTTC.

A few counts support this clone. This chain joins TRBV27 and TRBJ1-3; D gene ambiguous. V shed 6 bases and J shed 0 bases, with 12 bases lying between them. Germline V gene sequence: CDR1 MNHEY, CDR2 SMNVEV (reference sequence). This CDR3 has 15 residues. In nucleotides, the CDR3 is TGTGCCAGCAGAGCAGATCAACTCTCTGGAAACACCATATATTTT. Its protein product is CASRADQLSGNTIYF.

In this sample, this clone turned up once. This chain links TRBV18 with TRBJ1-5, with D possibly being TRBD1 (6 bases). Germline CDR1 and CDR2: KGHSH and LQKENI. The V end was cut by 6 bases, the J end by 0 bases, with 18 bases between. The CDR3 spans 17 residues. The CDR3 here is CASSLQGRGSSNQPQHF. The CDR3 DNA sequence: TGTGCCAGCTCGTTACAGGGAAGGGGCTCTAGCAATCAGCCCCAGCATTTT.

The CDR3 sequence is CASSPIQGGHYGYTF. CDR3 sequence (DNA): TGTGCCAGCAGCCCCATACAGGGTGGTCACTATGGCTACACCTTC. The chain is built from TRBV9 and TRBJ1-2; maybe TRBD1 (6 bases). The V gene lost 4 bases and the J gene lost 3 bases, with 16 bases spanning the gap. This CDR3 is built from 15 residues. The germline V gene encodes CDR1 SGDLS and CDR2 YYNGEE.

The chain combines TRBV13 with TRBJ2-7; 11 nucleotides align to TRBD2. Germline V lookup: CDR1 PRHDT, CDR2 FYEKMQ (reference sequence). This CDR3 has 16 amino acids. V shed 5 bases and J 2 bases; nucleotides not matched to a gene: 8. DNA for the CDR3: TGTGCCAGCAGCCTATCGCTAGCGGGGGGCCCCTACGAGCAGTACTTC. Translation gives CASSLSLAGGPYEQYF.

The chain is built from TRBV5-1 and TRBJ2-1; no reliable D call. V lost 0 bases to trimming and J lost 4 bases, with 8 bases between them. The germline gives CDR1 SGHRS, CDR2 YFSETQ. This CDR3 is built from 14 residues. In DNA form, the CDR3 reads TGCGCCAGCAGCTTGGTTCTGGGTTACAATGAGCAGTTCTTC. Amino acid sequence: CASSLVLGYNEQFF.